This T cell receptor (beta chain) was documented in a study of CD8+CD57+ T cells in acquired aplastic anemia. Study in general: The mean DNA yield obtained from sorted CD4+ and CD8+ cells came to approximately 3.2 ug. In CD4+ cells, healthy donors produced an average of approximately 11 million reads. The study, taken as a whole, reports: Patients and controls were not found to differ significantly in CD8+ Simpson's diversity. Overlapping CD8+ CDR3 repertoires of patients and controls contained 25 to 35 shared sequences.

The study profiled TCR beta VDJ and CDR3 using genomic DNA as template. TCRdb re-called the reads with MiXCR, one entry per CDR3 protein. The sample lists some 170,000 distinct CDR3 sequences; about 48% were seen once. Germline V gene data show CDR1 as LNHDA and CDR2 as SQIVND (reference sequence). V gave up 5 bases and J gave up 4 bases; unmatched junction bases: 10. This CDR3 region has 15 residues. With respect to this clonotype: The antigen is unknown.

The origin of this receptor is a human donor in good health. Sequencing was carried out using sorted CD4+, CD8+, or CD8+CD57+ T cells (not recorded which) from PBMCs. The chain combines TRBV19 with TRBJ1-1; 7 nucleotides line up with TRBD1. In DNA form, the CDR3 reads TGTGCCAGTAGTTCGCTGGACAGGAGGGGCACTGAAGCTTTCTTT. It codes for CASSSLDRRGTEAFF.